This T cell receptor (beta chain) comes out of a study of blood T cell repertoires in COVID-19. Study-level background: There were acute and convalescent COVID-19 samples, and they came from the United States, Italy and Spain. PBMCs, B-cell-depleted T cells, or T cells were the source of the cDNA or gDNA that made up the material.

Only in-frame clones appear in the TCRdb table, and some are missing; sequencing was by immunoSEQ multiplex PCR. There are hundreds of thousands of clones in the sample; 75% to 90% occur only once, and roughly 1.1% lies in the top ten. Participants reported their clinical history, and cohort assignment relied on those reports. Germline V gene lookup returns CDR1 SNHLY and CDR2 FYNNEI. With V trimmed by 0 bases and J by 4 bases, 10 bases remained unmatched. This CDR3 is 17 amino acids long. The receptor's source is a man younger than 45 who had recovered from COVID-19. The sequenced sample was PBMCs or T cells enriched from blood (not recorded which). This chain links TRBV2 with TRBJ1-1; 8 bases fit TRBD1. CDR3 amino acids: CASSEAAFQGAPTEAFF. CDR3 bases: TGTGCCAGCAGTGAAGCGGCATTTCAGGGGGCTCCCACTGAAGCTTTCTTT.